This is a list of T cell receptor beta chains from one sample in a study of blood T cells in healthy people across ages. TCRdb ran MiXCR on the 5' RACE reads and lists one entry per CDR3 protein. The sample holds hundreds of thousands of distinct CDR3 sequences, around three fifths seen once. Material: blood. The receptor set was obtained from a man aged 35 to 55 in good health. Each CDR3 is given with its conserved first and last residue.

J: TRBJ2-3; length: 15; V: TRBV7-2; CDR3: CASSLVPTSTDTQYF
J: TRBJ2-3; length: 15; V: TRBV12-3/TRBV12-4; CDR3: CASSSERGVTDTQYF
J: TRBJ2-6; length: 17; V: TRBV20-1; CDR3: CSARGRYETPGANVLTF
J: TRBJ1-2; length: 14; V: TRBV6-5; CDR3: CASRTDRTVYGYTF
J: TRBJ2-7; length: 12; V: TRBV20-1; CDR3: CSAGRDVFEQYF
J: TRBJ2-4; length: 11; V: TRBV12-3/TRBV12-4; CDR3: CASSSDRVSYF
J: TRBJ1-6; length: 14; V: TRBV5-6; CDR3: CASGNRGGNSPLHF
J: TRBJ2-2; length: 12; V: TRBV7-2; CDR3: CASRPSPGELFF
J: TRBJ1-5; length: 14; V: TRBV4-1; CDR3: CASSLVEGNQPQHF
J: TRBJ2-3; length: 14; V: TRBV18; CDR3: CASSPPGQTDTQYF
J: TRBJ2-1; length: 15; V: TRBV7-9; CDR3: CASSLVSGSKNEQFF
J: TRBJ1-4; length: 15; V: TRBV5-1; CDR3: CASSLARQTNEKLFF
J: TRBJ1-2; length: 16; V: TRBV20-1; CDR3: CSALSPGRQGDYGYTF
J: TRBJ2-1; length: 12; V: TRBV4-3; CDR3: CASSQECNEQFF
J: TRBJ2-1; length: 16; V: TRBV11-2; CDR3: CASSFSGGDSYNEQFF
J: TRBJ2-7; length: 17; V: TRBV6-5; CDR3: CASSSVLRGQYLYEQYF
J: NA; length: 14; V: TRBV7-2; CDR3: CASSSRGQGYEQYF
J: NA; length: 17; V: TRBV7-2; CDR3: CASSATTRVGVGYEQYF
J: TRBJ2-3; length: 15; V: TRBV2; CDR3: CASSADMVRTDTQYF
J: TRBJ2-7; length: 15; V: TRBV24-1; CDR3: CATSEGQGVTYEQYF
J: TRBJ1-6; length: 15; V: TRBV28; CDR3: CASSTRTGENSPLHF
J: TRBJ2-3; length: 13; V: TRBV6-6; CDR3: CASTNLFTDTQYF
J: TRBJ1-2; length: 14; V: TRBV27; CDR3: CASSVFPGASRYTF
J: TRBJ1-2; length: 14; V: TRBV11-2; CDR3: CARSHLREGGGYTF
J: TRBJ1-2; length: 16; V: TRBV24-1; CDR3: CATSDPGQPNAYGYTF
J: TRBJ1-1; length: 14; V: TRBV5-1; CDR3: CASSYKQGSTEAFF
J: TRBJ2-4; length: 16; V: TRBV4-2; CDR3: CASSQPSGQGMGIQYF
J: TRBJ2-7; length: 16; V: TRBV29-1; CDR3: CSVEEFPGQGSYEQYF
J: TRBJ2-3; length: 12; V: TRBV6-6; CDR3: CASVEAGDTQYF
J: TRBJ2-3; length: 15; V: TRBV7-9; CDR3: CASATGGGLSDTQYF
J: TRBJ2-7; length: 15; V: TRBV7-3; CDR3: CAGSLAGGPIYEQYF
J: TRBJ2-7; length: 16; V: TRBV10-3; CDR3: CAISEGQGEMTYEQYF
J: TRBJ1-1; length: 12; V: TRBV20-1; CDR3: CSVTSSTGEAFF
J: TRBJ1-2; length: 16; V: TRBV14; CDR3: CASSQDRRRAGYGYTF
J: TRBJ1-2; length: 16; V: TRBV4-3; CDR3: CASSQDGNARTKGYTF
J: TRBJ2-7; length: 15; V: TRBV18; CDR3: CASSPPGGAGNEQYF
J: TRBJ2-1; length: 12; V: TRBV3-1; CDR3: CASSPRGTSQFF
J: TRBJ2-7; length: 14; V: TRBV7-2; CDR3: CASSRDLIPYEQYF
J: TRBJ1-2; length: 18; V: TRBV12-3/TRBV12-4; CDR3: CASSLVGWAGGPNYGYTF
J: TRBJ1-1; length: 13; V: TRBV25-1; CDR3: CASAGTGNTEAFF
J: TRBJ1-4; length: 14; V: TRBV20-1; CDR3: CSAPVTATNEKLFF
J: TRBJ2-7; length: 11; V: TRBV29-1; CDR3: CSATDRYEQYF
J: TRBJ2-1; length: 13; V: TRBV3-1; CDR3: CASSQVRGNEQFF
J: TRBJ2-1; length: 14; V: TRBV4-3; CDR3: CASSQDYSYNEQFF
J: TRBJ1-2; length: 12; V: TRBV3-1; CDR3: CASSTAGYGYTF
J: TRBJ2-3; length: 17; V: TRBV7-9; CDR3: CASSLVETGGPTDTQYF
J: TRBJ2-1; length: 15; V: TRBV9; CDR3: CASSVGSGGNNEQFF
J: TRBJ1-5; length: 13; V: TRBV6-1; CDR3: CASSASKPQPQHF
J: TRBJ2-7; length: 15; V: TRBV6-6; CDR3: CASSYSGLAGYEQYF
J: TRBJ1-4; length: 15; V: TRBV27; CDR3: CASSFSPATNEKLFF
J: TRBJ1-2; length: 15; V: TRBV6-5; CDR3: CASSYQSGVGYGYTF